The 27 T cell receptor beta chains given below trace back to one sample, sequenced in a study of patients and donors after allogeneic stem cell transplantation. A single record per CDR3 protein comes from TCRdb applying MiXCR to the RT-PCR reads. The sample has about a million distinct CDR3 sequences; roughly 18% are singletons. Sequenced: blood, either unsorted or a sorted T cell fraction (not recorded which). The receptors shown here come from a human donor who was either an allogeneic HSCT recipient or a stem cell or donor lymphocyte infusion donor (not recorded which). It is not recorded whose cells these are; they may come from a transplant donor.

The V gene is TRBV7-6, the J gene TRBJ2-7; no definite D call. Germline lookup yields CDR1 SGHVS and CDR2 FNYEAQ. The CDR3 covers 12 residues. Trimming shortened V by 1 base and J by 7 bases, and 8 bases separated the two germline ends. CDR3 bases: TGTGCCAGCAGCTTAGTGCCCATGGAGCAGTACTTC. Residues: CASSLVPMEQYF.

V is TRBV2 and J is TRBJ2-2; 9 bases align to TRBD1. The CDR3 sequence is 14 residues long. After removal of 9 bases from V and 3 bases from J, the junction contained 5 bases not matched to a gene. In germline, CDR1 is SNHLY, CDR2 FYNNEI. The CDR3 bases are TGTGCCAGTAAGGGACAGGGCGACACCGGGGAGCTGTTTTTT. Its protein product is CASKGQGDTGELFF.

The V and J genes are TRBV10-3 and TRBJ1-1, with 7 bases lining up with TRBD1. This CDR3 contains 16 residues. Germline lookup yields CDR1 ENHRY and CDR2 SYGVKD. Trimming took 6 bases from V and 0 from J; bases not matched to a gene: 10. CDR3 sequence reads: CAIRTGTGRMNTEAFF. In DNA, the CDR3 is TGTGCCATCAGGACAGGGACGGGTCGCATGAACACTGAAGCTTTCTTT.

This clonotype was observed a few times. V and J are TRBV6-1 and TRBJ2-2; TRBD2 matches 7 bases. CDR1 MNHNS and CDR2 SASEGT come from the germline V gene. J was trimmed by 6 bases and V by 6 bases; bases with no gene match: 4. The CDR3 spans 13 residues. CDR3 coding DNA: TGTGCCAGCAGCAGGACTAGATCCGGGGAGCTGTTTTTT. Translating it yields CASSRTRSGELFF.

The J gene is TRBJ2-7, the V gene TRBV20-1, with a possible D match to TRBD1 (6 bases). V was clipped by 2 bases and J by 6 bases, with 14 bases between them. The CDR3 loop spans 13 amino acids. Germline V gives CDR1 DFQATT, CDR2 SNEGSKA (reference sequence). CDR3 region: CSARPGTLTEQYF. Written as DNA, the CDR3 is TGCAGTGCTAGACCCGGGACATTGACCGAGCAGTACTTC.

This sequence joins TRBV18 and TRBJ2-1; TRBD2 agrees at 14 bases. Germline V gives CDR1 KGHSH, CDR2 LQKENI. The CDR3 sequence is 16 residues long. V was clipped by 8 bases and J by 6 bases; unmatched bases: 9. CDR3 region: CASLGTSGGASNEQFF. The DNA of the CDR3 is TGTGCCAGCCTCGGGACTAGCGGGGGCGCCTCCAATGAGCAGTTCTTC.

CDR3 in amino acids: CASRPSGTSNQPQHF. CDR3 nucleotides: TGTGCCAGCAGGCCATCCGGGACAAGCAATCAGCCCCAGCATTTT. The chain employs TRBV12-3 or TRBV12-4 and TRBJ1-5; possible D gene TRBD1, 6 bases. This CDR3 has 15 amino acids. V gave up 6 bases and J gave up 1 base, with 13 bases separating them.

The sample holds a few counts of this clonotype. The chain joins TRBV4-3 to TRBJ1-6, with D perhaps TRBD1 (6 bases). The CDR3 is 17 amino acids. Trimming shortened V by 0 bases and J by 6 bases, and 15 bases separated the two germline ends. Germline values: CDR1 LGHNA, CDR2 YSLEER. This CDR3 is CASSQDLGAFGNSPLHF. Written as DNA, the CDR3 is TGCGCCAGCAGCCAAGATTTGGGGGCTTTCGGTAATTCACCCCTCCACTTT.

The table lists this clonotype with a few counts. The chain employs TRBV20-1 and TRBJ2-7; TRBD1 agrees at 8 bases. The V gene's germline CDR1 is DFQATT and CDR2 SNEGSKA (reference sequence). The junction had 6 bases not matched to a gene; V was cut back by 1 base and J by 4 bases. The CDR3 sequence is 14 residues long. The chain's CDR3 is CSARGRQGNYEQYF. DNA for the CDR3: TGCAGTGCTAGAGGCCGACAGGGGAATTACGAGCAGTACTTC.

The sample holds a few counts of this clonotype. The CDR3 nucleotides read TGTGCCAGCAGTTACGGGGAGGGGACGGGCTACGAGCAGTACTTC. It is translated as CASSYGEGTGYEQYF. The J gene is TRBJ2-7, the V gene TRBV6-5; the match to TRBD2 covers 7 bases. The V gene's germline CDR1 is MNHEY and CDR2 SVGAGI. V lost 2 bases and J lost 3; bases outside the gene matches: 7. CDR3 length equals 15 residues.

This clonotype has a handful of counts. The chain links TRBV12-3 or TRBV12-4 to TRBJ2-1; TRBD2 matches 8 bases. The CDR3 runs to 15 residues. Unmatched junction bases numbered 4, after V lost 3 bases and J lost 3 bases. CDR3 in amino acids: CASSLLAGIYNEQFF. DNA for the CDR3: TGTGCCAGCAGTTTGTTAGCGGGGATCTACAATGAGCAGTTCTTC.

The genes are TRBV12-3 or TRBV12-4 and TRBJ2-1, with D possibly being TRBD1 or TRBD2 (5 bases each). Trimming shortened V by 5 bases and J by 8 bases, and 13 bases separated the two germline ends. CDR3 length: 13 amino acids. The CDR3 loop is CASSPGTADEQFF. The DNA for the CDR3 is TGTGCCAGCAGTCCTGGGACCGCGGATGAGCAGTTCTTC.

This clonotype was recorded many times. CDR3 bases: TGTGCCAGCAGTTTAAAGGGCTCCACGAACACTGAAGCTTTCTTT. Translating gives CASSLKGSTNTEAFF. The chain links TRBV27 to TRBJ1-1, with D uncertain. V gave up 2 bases and J gave up 1 base, with 11 bases separating them. Looked up from germline, CDR1 is MNHEY and CDR2 is SMNVEV (reference sequence). The CDR3 runs 15 residues.

This clonotype was seen only a few times. The chain carries TRBV9 and TRBJ2-7; TRBD2 matches at 12 bases. The J segment lost 3 bases and the V segment lost 4 bases, leaving 5 bases of the junction unmatched. The CDR3 spans 15 residues. Germline CDR1 SGDLS, CDR2 YYNGEE. The CDR3 protein is CASSKLAGGRYEQYF. DNA for the CDR3: TGTGCCAGCAGCAAACTAGCGGGAGGCCGCTACGAGCAGTACTTC.

This clonotype has just a few counts. The chain joins TRBV4-2 to TRBJ2-7; D is unresolved. This CDR3 contains 14 residues. Trimming stripped 0 bases from V and 5 bases from J, with 11 bases between. Germline values: CDR1 LGHNA, CDR2 YNFKEQ. The CDR3 here is CASSQDTGRDEQYF. The CDR3 DNA follows: TGTGCCAGCAGCCAAGATACGGGTCGGGACGAGCAGTACTTC.

This rearrangement joins TRBV6-1 to TRBJ1-5; D is possibly TRBD1 (5 bases). The CDR3 sequence is 15 residues long. Germline loops: CDR1 MNHNS, CDR2 SASEGT. V dropped 10 bases and J dropped 4 bases, with 20 bases sitting between them. The CDR3 loop reads CATRGTRQKNQPQHF. The CDR3 DNA is TGTGCCACCCGAGGGACCCGACAGAAGAATCAGCCCCAGCATTTT.

The chain is built from TRBV3-1 and TRBJ2-1; 7 nucleotides agree with TRBD2. Germline V gene data show CDR1 as LGHDT and CDR2 as YNNKEL (reference sequence). The junction had 5 bases not matched to a gene; V was cut back by 2 bases and J by 7 bases. There are 14 residues in the CDR3. This CDR3 is CASSQWREQNEQFF. The CDR3 DNA is TGTGCCAGCAGCCAATGGCGGGAGCAGAATGAGCAGTTCTTC.

This clonotype appeared a few times. The V call is TRBV16, the J call TRBJ2-7; D is undetermined. Trimming cost V 1 base and J 5 bases, with 15 bases left between them. The CDR3 covers 15 residues. Germline CDR1 KGHSY, CDR2 FQNENV. The CDR3 spells CASSQYGRGSDEQYF. The CDR3 DNA reads TGTGCCAGCAGCCAATATGGCCGTGGCAGCGACGAGCAGTACTTC.

This clonotype was seen many times. The rearrangement links TRBV11-1 to TRBJ1-6; the match to TRBD1 covers 8 bases. CDR3 length: 18 amino acids. After removal of 4 bases from V and 0 bases from J, the junction contained 8 bases not matched to a gene. CDR1 is SGHAT, CDR2 FQDESV, per germline (reference sequence). CDR3 in DNA: TGTGCCAGCAGCTACTCAGGGGGCCCAAGCTCCTATAATTCACCCCTCCACTTT. Protein: CASSYSGGPSSYNSPLHF.

This sequence joins TRBV4-1 and TRBJ2-3, with D maybe TRBD2 (6 bases). This CDR3 has 15 amino acids. The germline gives CDR1 MGHRA, CDR2 YSYEKL. With 4 bases removed from V and 5 bases from J, the gap between germline ends came to 16 bases. The CDR3 loop is CASSLRDWRGDTQYF. In DNA, the CDR3 is TGCGCCAGCAGCCTCCGGGACTGGCGGGGAGATACGCAGTATTTT.

J is TRBJ2-6 and V is TRBV12-3 or TRBV12-4; TRBD1 might be the D (5 bases). V lost 3 bases and J 8 bases, leaving 11 bases between the germline ends. The CDR3 consists of 14 residues. For the CDR3, the DNA is TGTGCCAGCAGTTTTGGGGCAGGGACCAACGTCCTGACTTTC. Residues: CASSFGAGTNVLTF.

The chain uses TRBV7-3 and TRBJ1-1, with 7 bases that match TRBD1. This CDR3 has 14 residues. J was trimmed by 3 bases and V by 8 bases; bases with no gene match: 9. CDR1 is SGHTA, CDR2 FQGTGA, per germline. Here the CDR3 reads CASLEGAEDTEAFF. In nucleotides, the CDR3 is TGTGCCAGCCTCGAGGGGGCGGAGGACACTGAAGCTTTCTTT.

The chain combines TRBV10-3 with TRBJ1-3; D gene uncertain. CDR1 ENHRY and CDR2 SYGVKD come from the germline V gene. This CDR3 contains 12 residues. V lost 11 bases and J 12 bases, leaving 20 bases between the germline ends. The CDR3 DNA sequence: TGTGCCTCCAGAAGCCTCTGGAGTGGCATATATTTT. Protein product: CASRSLWSGIYF.

In its sample, this clonotype was seen once. This chain joins TRBV5-1 and TRBJ2-5; D gene unclear. CDR1 and CDR2 (germline): SGHRS, YFSETQ. The CDR3 length is 16 residues. V was cut by 0 bases and J by 6 bases, with 18 bases left in between. CDR3 region: CASSLAGQHEFQTQYF. CDR3 nucleotides: TGCGCCAGCAGCTTGGCGGGCCAACACGAATTTCAGACCCAGTACTTC.

This chain uses TRBV24-1 with TRBJ2-3; 8 bases fit TRBD2. Germline V CDR1 and CDR2: KGHDR, SFDVKD. The trim removed 4 bases at V and 4 bases at J, leaving 9 bases unmatched. This CDR3 is built from 16 residues. The CDR3 spells CATSDPGRDQSDTQYF. CDR3 sequence (DNA): TGTGCCACCAGTGACCCCGGGAGGGATCAATCAGATACGCAGTATTTT.

This clonotype was detected only a few times. The rearrangement links TRBV6-1 to TRBJ2-3; 7 nucleotides match TRBD2. This CDR3 region has 14 residues. From germline, CDR1 is MNHNS and CDR2 SASEGT. This CDR3 is CAAGEGLSTDTQYF. CDR3 DNA: TGTGCGGCCGGGGAGGGCCTGAGCACAGATACGCAGTATTTT.

This sequence joins TRBV11-1 and TRBJ2-7; D gene unclear. CDR1 is SGHAT and CDR2 is FQDESV in the germline V gene (reference sequence). V dropped 5 bases and J dropped 5 bases, with 13 bases sitting between them. The CDR3 is 13 residues long. The CDR3, as DNA: TGTGCCAGCAGCGCTCGGAACGGTAACGAGCAGTACTTC. It yields the protein CASSARNGNEQYF.